The 3 T cell receptor beta chains presented below share a single source sample, sequenced in a study of blood T cell repertoires in COVID-19. TCRdb's table, derived via immunoSEQ multiplex PCR, lists solely in-frame clones and lacks some. Of about 280,000 clones listed, 85% to 90% are singletons. Source material: PBMCs or T cells enriched from blood (not recorded which). These receptors were obtained from a woman between 55 and 75 years old in a cohort exposed to, infected with or recovered from COVID-19 (not recorded which).

The rearrangement joins TRBV27 to TRBJ2-1; perhaps TRBD2 as D (6 bases). V lost 7 bases to trimming and J lost 10 bases, with 14 bases between them. CDR3 length equals 12 residues. The germline CDR1 and CDR2 sequences are MNHEY and SMNVEV (reference sequence). The CDR3 loop is CASTSLAAEQFF. The DNA of the CDR3 is TGTGCCAGCACCTCACTAGCAGCCGAGCAGTTCTTC.

This clone was seen just once. The CDR3 sequence is CASSLGAGSHYNEQFF. For the CDR3, the DNA is TGTGCCAGCAGTTTAGGGGCGGGAAGTCACTACAATGAGCAGTTCTTC. This chain uses TRBV28 with TRBJ2-1; a possible D gene is TRBD2 (6 bases). CDR3 length equals 16 residues. Germline CDR1 MDHEN, CDR2 SYDVKM. Trimming cost V 2 bases and J 3 bases, with 14 bases left between them. Based on the CDR3 plus reference TRBV28 and TRBJ2-1, the full variable domain is DVKVTQSSRYLVKRTGEKVFLECVQDMDHENMFWYRQDPGLGLRLIYFSYDVKMKEKGDIPEGYSVSREKKERFSLILESASTNQTSMYLCASSLGAGSHYNEQFFGPGTRLTVL.

This clone has just a few counts. The V gene is TRBV7-2, the J gene TRBJ1-1; D call uncertain. The V end was cut by 1 base, the J end by 1 base, with 4 bases between. The CDR3 is made up of 13 amino acids. Germline CDR1 is SGHTA and CDR2 is FQGNSA. The CDR3 coding sequence is TGTGCCAGCAGCTTAGTGGCGAACACTGAAGCTTTCTTT. It translates to CASSLVANTEAFF.